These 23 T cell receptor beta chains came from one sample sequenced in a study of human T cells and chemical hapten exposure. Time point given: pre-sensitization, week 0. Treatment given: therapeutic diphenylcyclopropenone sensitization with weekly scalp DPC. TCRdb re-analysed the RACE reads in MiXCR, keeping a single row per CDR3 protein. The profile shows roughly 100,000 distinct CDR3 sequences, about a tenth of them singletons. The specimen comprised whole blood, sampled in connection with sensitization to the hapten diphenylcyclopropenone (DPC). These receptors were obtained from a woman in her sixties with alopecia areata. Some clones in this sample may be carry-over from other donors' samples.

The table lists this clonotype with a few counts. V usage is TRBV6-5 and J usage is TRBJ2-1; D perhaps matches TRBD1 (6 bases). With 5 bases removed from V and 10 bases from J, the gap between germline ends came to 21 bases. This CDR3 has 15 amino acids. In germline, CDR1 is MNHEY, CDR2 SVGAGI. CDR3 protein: CASSPHPSTGSEQFF. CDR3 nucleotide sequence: TGTGCCAGCAGTCCCCATCCCTCAACAGGGAGCGAGCAGTTCTTC.

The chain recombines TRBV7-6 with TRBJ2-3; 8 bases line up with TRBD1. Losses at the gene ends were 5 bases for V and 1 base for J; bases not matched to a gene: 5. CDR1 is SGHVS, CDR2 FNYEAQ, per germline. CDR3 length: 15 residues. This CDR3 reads CASSPPGGRTDTQYF. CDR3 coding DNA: TGTGCCAGCAGCCCGCCAGGGGGCCGCACAGATACGCAGTATTTT.

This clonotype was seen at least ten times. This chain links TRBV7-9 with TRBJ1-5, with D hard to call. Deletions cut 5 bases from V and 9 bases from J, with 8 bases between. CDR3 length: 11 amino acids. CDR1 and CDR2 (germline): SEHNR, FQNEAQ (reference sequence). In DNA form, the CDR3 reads TGTGCCAGCAGCCACGGCGGGCCCCAGCATTTT. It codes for CASSHGGPQHF. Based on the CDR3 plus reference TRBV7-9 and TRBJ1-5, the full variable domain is DTGVSQNPRHKITKRGQNVTFRCDPISEHNRLYWYRQTLGQGPEFLTYFQNEAQLEKSRLLSDRFSAERPKGSFSTLEIQRTEQGDSAMYLCASSHGGPQHFGDGTRLSIL.

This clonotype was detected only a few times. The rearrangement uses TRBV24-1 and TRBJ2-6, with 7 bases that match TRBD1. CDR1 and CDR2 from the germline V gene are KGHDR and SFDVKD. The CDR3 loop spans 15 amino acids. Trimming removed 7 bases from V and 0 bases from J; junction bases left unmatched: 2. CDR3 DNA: TGTGCCACCAGCCCAGGGGGCTCTGGGGCCAACGTCCTGACTTTC. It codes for CATSPGGSGANVLTF.

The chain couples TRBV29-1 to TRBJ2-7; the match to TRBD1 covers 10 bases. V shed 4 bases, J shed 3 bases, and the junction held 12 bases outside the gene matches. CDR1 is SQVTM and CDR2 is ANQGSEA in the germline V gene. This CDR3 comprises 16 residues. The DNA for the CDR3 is TGCAGCGTTGGAGGCTTAGGCGGGACAGGGGTCTACGAGCAGTACTTC. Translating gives CSVGGLGGTGVYEQYF.

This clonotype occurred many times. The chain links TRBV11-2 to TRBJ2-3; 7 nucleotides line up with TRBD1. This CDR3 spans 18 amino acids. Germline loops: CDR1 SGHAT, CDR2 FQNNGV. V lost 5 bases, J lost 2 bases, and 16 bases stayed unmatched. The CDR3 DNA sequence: TGTGCCAGCAGCCCGGGCCCGACGGCTAGGGGGCCCACAGATACGCAGTATTTT. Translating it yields CASSPGPTARGPTDTQYF.

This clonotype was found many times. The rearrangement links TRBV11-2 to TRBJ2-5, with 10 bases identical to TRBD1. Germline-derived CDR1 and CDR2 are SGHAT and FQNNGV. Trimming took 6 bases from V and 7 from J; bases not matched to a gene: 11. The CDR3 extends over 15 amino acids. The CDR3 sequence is CASRRQGAPPGTQYF. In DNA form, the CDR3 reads TGTGCCAGCAGACGACAGGGGGCGCCCCCAGGGACCCAGTACTTC.

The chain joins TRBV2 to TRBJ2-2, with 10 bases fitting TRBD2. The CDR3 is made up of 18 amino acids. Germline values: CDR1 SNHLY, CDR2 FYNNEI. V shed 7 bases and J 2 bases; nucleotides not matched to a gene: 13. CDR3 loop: CASTEPLLAGLNTGELFF. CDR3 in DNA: TGTGCCAGCACCGAACCCCTACTAGCGGGGCTAAACACCGGGGAGCTGTTTTTT.

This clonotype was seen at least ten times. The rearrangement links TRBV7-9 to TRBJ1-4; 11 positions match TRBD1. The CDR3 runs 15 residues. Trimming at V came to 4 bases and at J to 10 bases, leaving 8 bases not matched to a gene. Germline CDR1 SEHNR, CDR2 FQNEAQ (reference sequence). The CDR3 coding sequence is TGTGCCAGCAGCTCATCCGGGACAGGGGGTGCAAAACTGTTTTTT. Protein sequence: CASSSSGTGGAKLFF.

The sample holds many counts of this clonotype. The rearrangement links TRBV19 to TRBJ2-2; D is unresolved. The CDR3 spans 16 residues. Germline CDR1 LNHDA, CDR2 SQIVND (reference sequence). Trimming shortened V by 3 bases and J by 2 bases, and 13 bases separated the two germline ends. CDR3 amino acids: CASSIEVPVNTGELFF. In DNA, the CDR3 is TGTGCCAGTAGTATTGAGGTGCCAGTCAACACCGGGGAGCTGTTTTTT.

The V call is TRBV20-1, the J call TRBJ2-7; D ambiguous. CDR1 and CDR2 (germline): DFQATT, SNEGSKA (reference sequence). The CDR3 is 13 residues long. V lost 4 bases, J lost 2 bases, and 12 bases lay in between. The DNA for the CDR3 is TGCAGTGCTATTACTCCCAATCCCTACGAGCAGTACTTC. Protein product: CSAITPNPYEQYF.

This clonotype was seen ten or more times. CDR3 region: CSARVSGKNIQYF. The CDR3 region has the DNA TGCAGTGCTAGAGTAAGCGGGAAAAACATTCAGTACTTC. This rearrangement joins TRBV20-1 to TRBJ2-4; tentative D call: TRBD2 (6 bases). CDR3 length: 13 residues. Per the germline V gene, CDR1 is DFQATT and CDR2 is SNEGSKA (reference sequence). V lost 1 base and J 4 bases, leaving 8 bases between the germline ends.

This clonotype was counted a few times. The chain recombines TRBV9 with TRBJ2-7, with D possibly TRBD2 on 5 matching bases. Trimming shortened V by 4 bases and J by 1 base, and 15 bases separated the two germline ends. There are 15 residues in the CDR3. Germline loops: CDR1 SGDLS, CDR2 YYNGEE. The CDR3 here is CASSPRGEESYEQYF. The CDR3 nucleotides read TGTGCCAGCAGCCCCCGGGGTGAAGAATCCTACGAGCAGTACTTC.

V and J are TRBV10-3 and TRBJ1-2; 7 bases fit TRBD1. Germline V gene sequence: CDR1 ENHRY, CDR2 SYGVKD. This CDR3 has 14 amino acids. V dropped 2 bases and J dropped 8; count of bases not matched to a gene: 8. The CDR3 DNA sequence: TGTGCCATCAGTGAGGCAACAGGGGAGGTCGGCTACACCTTC. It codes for CAISEATGEVGYTF.

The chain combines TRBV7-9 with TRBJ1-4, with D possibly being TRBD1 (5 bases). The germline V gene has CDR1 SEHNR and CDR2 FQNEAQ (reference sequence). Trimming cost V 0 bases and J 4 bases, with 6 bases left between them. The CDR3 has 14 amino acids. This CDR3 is CASSLAGDNEKLFF. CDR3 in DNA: TGTGCCAGCAGCTTAGCAGGGGATAATGAAAAACTGTTTTTT.

The DNA of the CDR3 is TGCAGCGTCGTTGGACTAGCGGGGGCGAGTGAGCAGTACTTC. Translation: CSVVGLAGASEQYF. The V and J genes are TRBV29-1 and TRBJ2-7, with 13 bases aligning to TRBD2. The CDR3 loop spans 14 amino acids. With V trimmed by 6 bases and J by 7 bases, 9 bases remained unmatched. Germline CDR1 is SQVTM and CDR2 is ANQGSEA.

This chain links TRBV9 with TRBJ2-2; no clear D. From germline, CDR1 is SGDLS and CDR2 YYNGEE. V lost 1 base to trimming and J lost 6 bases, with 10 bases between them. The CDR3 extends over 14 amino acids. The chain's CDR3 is CASSVRVSAGELFF. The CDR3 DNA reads TGTGCCAGCAGCGTAAGGGTATCGGCCGGGGAGCTGTTTTTT.

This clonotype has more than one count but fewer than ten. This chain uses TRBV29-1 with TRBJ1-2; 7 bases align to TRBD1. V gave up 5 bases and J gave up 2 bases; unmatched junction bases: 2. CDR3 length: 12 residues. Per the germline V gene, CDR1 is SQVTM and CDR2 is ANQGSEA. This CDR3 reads CSVIGGNYGYTF. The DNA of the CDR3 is TGCAGCGTTATAGGGGGCAACTATGGCTACACCTTC.

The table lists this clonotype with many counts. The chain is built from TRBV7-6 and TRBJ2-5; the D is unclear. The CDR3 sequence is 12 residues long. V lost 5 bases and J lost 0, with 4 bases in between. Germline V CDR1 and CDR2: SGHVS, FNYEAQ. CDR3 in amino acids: CASSPHQETQYF. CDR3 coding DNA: TGTGCCAGCAGCCCCCACCAAGAGACCCAGTACTTC.

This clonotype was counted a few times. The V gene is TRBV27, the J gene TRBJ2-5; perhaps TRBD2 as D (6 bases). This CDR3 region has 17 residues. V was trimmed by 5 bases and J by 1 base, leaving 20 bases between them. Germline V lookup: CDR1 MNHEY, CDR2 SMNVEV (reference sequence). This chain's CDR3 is CASSIGGDSGFQETQYF. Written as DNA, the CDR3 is TGTGCCAGCAGTATAGGAGGGGATAGCGGATTCCAAGAGACCCAGTACTTC.

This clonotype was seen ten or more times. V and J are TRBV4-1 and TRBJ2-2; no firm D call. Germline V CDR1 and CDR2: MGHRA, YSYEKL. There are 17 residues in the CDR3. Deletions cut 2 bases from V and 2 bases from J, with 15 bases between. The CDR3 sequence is CASSQNRPNSNTGELFF. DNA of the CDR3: TGCGCCAGCAGCCAAAACCGGCCAAATTCAAACACCGGGGAGCTGTTTTTT.

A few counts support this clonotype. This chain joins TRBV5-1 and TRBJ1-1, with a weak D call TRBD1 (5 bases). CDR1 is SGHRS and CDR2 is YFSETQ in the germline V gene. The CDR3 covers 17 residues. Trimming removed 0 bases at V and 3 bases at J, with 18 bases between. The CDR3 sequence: CASSLGQGWGADTEAFF. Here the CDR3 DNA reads TGCGCCAGCAGCTTGGGGCAGGGATGGGGAGCGGACACTGAAGCTTTCTTT.

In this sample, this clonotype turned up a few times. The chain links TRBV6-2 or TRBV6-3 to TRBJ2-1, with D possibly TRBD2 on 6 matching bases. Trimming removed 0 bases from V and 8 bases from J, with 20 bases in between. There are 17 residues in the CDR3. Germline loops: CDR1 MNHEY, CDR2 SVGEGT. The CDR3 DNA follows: TGTGCCAGCAGTTACTCGAGTCGGACTAAACGGGGCCATGAGCAGTTCTTC. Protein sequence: CASSYSSRTKRGHEQFF.